This entry lists 7 T cell receptor beta chains sequenced from one sample in a study of CD8 T cells in ankylosing spondylitis. A single record per CDR3 protein comes from TCRdb applying MiXCR to the 5' RACE reads. The repertoire holds under 850,000 distinct CDR3 sequences, with around a fifth as singletons. Study conclusions and caveats: Characteristic of ankylosing spondylitis blood, it appeared, was a TCR beta motif comprising about eight highly homologous variants.

No antigen has been assigned to these receptors. Sequencing was performed on blood, either unsorted or a sorted T cell fraction (not recorded which). The receptors here all came from a male donor with ankylosing spondylitis.

The chain joins TRBV5-1 to TRBJ1-6; TRBD1 aligns across 8 bases. The germline CDR1 and CDR2 sequences are SGHRS and YFSETQ. V was clipped by 4 bases and J by 9 bases; unmatched bases: 6. The CDR3 loop spans 14 amino acids. The CDR3 here is CASSPGQDFSPLHF. The CDR3 DNA follows: TGCGCCAGCAGCCCGGGACAGGACTTTTCACCCCTCCACTTT.

The chain couples TRBV7-9 to TRBJ2-7; perhaps TRBD2 as D (5 bases). Germline V gene data show CDR1 as SEHNR and CDR2 as FQNEAQ (reference sequence). CDR3 size: 14 residues. Trimming pared 8 bases from V and 3 bases from J, leaving 17 bases between. CDR3 DNA sequence: TGTGCCAGCGGACGGGCCATAGAGGGCTACGAGCAGTACTTC. This codes for CASGRAIEGYEQYF.

This clonotype showed up just a few times. The chain combines TRBV24-1 with TRBJ2-2; maybe TRBD1 (5 bases). Trimming removed 3 bases at V and 6 bases at J, with 16 bases between. Germline assignment: CDR1 KGHDR and CDR2 SFDVKD. The CDR3 loop spans 16 amino acids. CDR3 loop: CATSDGGAGNPGELFF. CDR3 nucleotides: TGTGCCACCAGTGATGGTGGGGCAGGTAACCCCGGGGAGCTGTTTTTT.

The chain carries TRBV7-8 and TRBJ2-4, with a tentative D call TRBD2 (5 bases). Germline CDR1 SGHVS, CDR2 FQNEAQ. V lost 1 base and J lost 6, with 13 bases in between. The CDR3 has 15 amino acids. CDR3 nucleotides: TGTGCCAGCAGCTTAGATCGGCTTCGGGGAAACATTCAGTACTTC. It is translated as CASSLDRLRGNIQYF.

The chain is built from TRBV30 and TRBJ1-4; no reliable D call. The CDR3 totals 13 residues. Trimming removed 2 bases from V and 8 bases from J, with 12 bases in between. Germline V gene lookup returns CDR1 GTSNPN and CDR2 SVGIG (reference sequence). CDR3 residues: CAWSFNPGEKLFF. In nucleotides, the CDR3 is TGTGCCTGGAGTTTTAACCCGGGGGAAAAACTGTTTTTT.

There are a few counts of this clonotype. This chain uses TRBV5-1 with TRBJ2-5; D uncertain. This CDR3 is built from 16 residues. Trimming cost V 1 base and J 4 bases, with 17 bases left between them. Germline V lookup: CDR1 SGHRS, CDR2 YFSETQ. The CDR3 DNA reads as TGCGCCAGCAGCTTGTTGGGCAGCACCTTTGGAGAGACCCAGTACTTC. Protein: CASSLLGSTFGETQYF.

This clonotype came up many times. This chain joins TRBV20-1 and TRBJ1-2; 10 nucleotides align to TRBD1. The CDR3 is 14 residues long. Germline loops: CDR1 DFQATT, CDR2 SNEGSKA (reference sequence). V gave up 0 bases and J gave up 8 bases; unmatched junction bases: 6. The CDR3 DNA reads as TGCAGTGCTAGAGACGGACAGGGGGATATCGGCTACACCTTC. This sequence encodes CSARDGQGDIGYTF.